These 20 T cell receptor beta chains were sequenced from one sample in a study of cytomegalovirus exposure and HLA in healthy donors. Primers: 60 Vbeta forward and 13 Jbeta reverse. Using immunoSEQ multiplex PCR, the repertoire was profiled, and TCRdb retains in-frame clones only, with some absent. The profile shows approximately 110,000 clones, approximately 72% of them singletons. Input material: PBMCs. These receptors were obtained from a man aged 30-40 years in good health and CMV-seronegative.

This rearrangement joins TRBV23-1 to TRBJ1-5, with D possibly TRBD1 on 6 matching bases. Being an ORF, TRBV23-1 has a function that is uncertain. V was shortened by 7 bases and J by 2 bases, with 12 bases between the two germline ends. The CDR3 spans 14 residues. In DNA, the CDR3 is TGCGCCAGCACTGGACAGATACGCAATCAGCCCCAGCATTTT. Translated: CASTGQIRNQPQHF.

The V call is TRBV5-4, the J call TRBJ2-3, with 10 bases lining up with TRBD2. V was clipped by 5 bases and J by 0 bases; unmatched bases: 6. Per germline, CDR1 SGHNT and CDR2 YYREEE (reference sequence). The CDR3 loop spans 16 amino acids. The CDR3 protein is CASRRLAGGSTDTQYF. CDR3 bases: TGTGCCAGCAGAAGGTTAGCGGGGGGTAGCACAGATACGCAGTATTTT.

This chain uses TRBV9 with TRBJ1-1; D is perhaps TRBD1 (5 bases). CDR3 size: 15 residues. From germline, CDR1 is SGDLS and CDR2 YYNGEE. V gave up 1 base and J gave up 6 bases, with 16 bases separating them. CDR3 in DNA: TGTGCCAGCAGCGTATCTGGGGGGAGGGCCGCTGAAGCTTTCTTT. Its translation is CASSVSGGRAAEAFF.

This clone was observed a single time. CDR3 protein: CSAETSGGGTQYF. CDR3 sequence (DNA): TGCAGCGCCGAGACTAGCGGAGGAGGGACCCAGTACTTC. The gene calls are TRBV29-1 and TRBJ2-5; 9 nucleotides align to TRBD2. Trimming took 7 bases from V and 7 from J; bases not matched to a gene: 10. CDR3 length: 13 amino acids. Looked up from germline, CDR1 is SQVTM and CDR2 is ANQGSEA.

In its sample, this clone was seen once. This rearrangement joins TRBV7-2 to TRBJ2-2; the D gene is possibly TRBD2 (5 bases). Trimming removed 5 bases at V and 3 bases at J, with 13 bases between. Germline lookup yields CDR1 SGHTA and CDR2 FQGNSA. This CDR3 is 15 amino acids long. CDR3 protein: CASSAQLGDTGELFF. In DNA, the CDR3 is TGTGCCAGCAGCGCCCAGTTGGGAGACACCGGGGAGCTGTTTTTT.

J is TRBJ2-1 and V is TRBV11-3; possibly TRBD2 for D (7 bases). Between the trimmed V and J ends, which lost 6 bases and 9 bases, there was a span of 12 bases. This CDR3 is built from 12 residues. Germline assignment: CDR1 SGHNT and CDR2 YENEEA. This chain's CDR3 is CASSRGAGEQFF. CDR3 in DNA: TGTGCCAGCAGTCGGGGGGCTGGTGAGCAGTTCTTC.

The chain is built from TRBV27 and TRBJ2-5, with TRBD2 identical over 14 bases. Germline values: CDR1 MNHEY, CDR2 SMNVEV (reference sequence). This CDR3 region has 13 residues. V trimming: 6 bases; J trimming: 14 bases; junction bases outside the gene matches: 8. This chain's CDR3 is CASRPTSGGAVYF. The DNA for the CDR3 is TGTGCCAGCAGGCCGACTAGCGGGGGGGCGGTATACTTC.

This clone was counted between two and nine times. The V call is TRBV5-8, the J call TRBJ1-5; D unresolved. There are 13 residues in the CDR3. Trimming removed 3 bases from V and 5 bases from J, with 9 bases in between. The V gene's germline CDR1 is SGHTS and CDR2 YDEGEE. DNA for the CDR3: TGTGCCAGCAGCTGGGCCCCAGATCAGCCCCAGCATTTT. The encoded protein is CASSWAPDQPQHF. Full variable domain (missing parts from reference TRBV5-8 and TRBJ1-5): EAGVTQSPTHLIKTRGQQATLRCSPISGHTSVYWYQQALGLGLQFLLWYDEGEERNRGNFPPRFSGRQFPNYSSELNVNALELEDSALYLCASSWAPDQPQHFGDGTRLSIL.

The chain joins TRBV29-1 to TRBJ2-3; D gene uncertain. This CDR3 has 13 amino acids. The germline CDR1 and CDR2 sequences are SQVTM and ANQGSEA. V gave up 0 bases and J gave up 1 base, with 5 bases separating them. The CDR3 bases are TGCAGCGTTGAAGACAGTGGCACAGATACGCAGTATTTT. Protein sequence: CSVEDSGTDTQYF.

This sequence joins TRBV28 and TRBJ2-7; TRBD1 matches 7 bases. Germline assignment: CDR1 MDHEN and CDR2 SYDVKM. CDR3 size: 13 residues. V was clipped by 6 bases and J by 3 bases; unmatched bases: 5. The CDR3 nucleotides are TGTGCCAGCAGGCCGGGACAGAGCTACGAGCAGTACTTC. This codes for CASRPGQSYEQYF.

The chain links TRBV7-9 to TRBJ2-5; a weak D match, TRBD2 (5 bases). This CDR3 is 13 amino acids long. V lost 0 bases, J lost 5 bases, and 7 bases lay in between. Germline V CDR1 and CDR2: SEHNR, FQNEAQ (reference sequence). In DNA form, the CDR3 reads TGTGCCAGCAGCTTAGCTCCGGGGGAGACCCAGTACTTC. This codes for CASSLAPGETQYF.

The rearrangement uses TRBV6-6 and TRBJ2-1; D gene uncertain. V was cut by 2 bases and J by 7 bases, with 6 bases left in between. Germline CDR1 reads MNHNY; CDR2 reads SVGAGI (reference sequence). CDR3 length: 12 amino acids. The CDR3 spells CASSYDGNEQFF. The CDR3 DNA reads as TGTGCCAGCAGTTACGACGGGAATGAGCAGTTCTTC.

This chain connects TRBV7-2 to TRBJ1-6; no clear D. The CDR3 loop spans 18 amino acids. V gave up 1 base and J gave up 0 bases, with 13 bases separating them. CDR1 SGHTA and CDR2 FQGNSA come from the germline V gene. The CDR3 DNA is TGTGCCAGCAGCTTAGGGGCGGAGGCCAGCTCCTATAATTCACCCCTCCACTTT. It translates to CASSLGAEASSYNSPLHF. The full variable domain, completed using reference TRBV7-2 and TRBJ1-6, is GAGVSQSPSNKVTEKGKDVELRCDPISGHTALYWYRQSLGQGLEFLIYFQGNSAPDKSGLPSDRFSAERTGGSVSTLTIQRTQQEDSAVYLCASSLGAEASSYNSPLHFGNGTRLTVT.

The J gene is TRBJ2-3, the V gene TRBV6-1, with TRBD1 identical over 11 bases. J was trimmed by 4 bases and V by 7 bases; bases with no gene match: 7. Germline V gene sequence: CDR1 MNHNS, CDR2 SASEGT. The CDR3 extends over 15 amino acids. CDR3 region: CASTWDRGKADTQYF. CDR3 nucleotides: TGTGCCAGCACATGGGACAGGGGGAAGGCAGATACGCAGTATTTT.

The rearrangement joins TRBV30 to TRBJ1-5; 8 bases fit TRBD1. With V trimmed by 5 bases and J by 2 bases, 2 bases remained unmatched. In germline, CDR1 is GTSNPN, CDR2 SVGIG (reference sequence). The CDR3 length is 13 residues. The CDR3 here is CAWETGGNQPQHF. The CDR3, as DNA: TGTGCCTGGGAGACAGGGGGCAATCAGCCCCAGCATTTT.

In its sample, this clone was seen a few times. The CDR3 DNA follows: TGTGCCAGCAGCTTAGCAGGGGTTGGGGACTACGAGCAGTACTTC. As protein: CASSLAGVGDYEQYF. The chain is built from TRBV7-2 and TRBJ2-7, with D perhaps matching TRBD1 (5 bases). Looked up from germline, CDR1 is SGHTA and CDR2 is FQGNSA. V was cut by 0 bases and J by 3 bases, with 12 bases left in between. This CDR3 is 15 amino acids long.

This clone has a single count. The chain couples TRBV27 to TRBJ1-1; 7 bases line up with TRBD1. CDR3 size: 14 residues. The V gene end was trimmed by 6 bases and the J gene end by 0 bases; junction bases not matched to a gene: 4. Germline CDR1 reads MNHEY; CDR2 reads SMNVEV (reference sequence). CDR3: CASRRQGLNTEAFF. The CDR3 DNA sequence: TGTGCCAGCAGACGACAGGGACTGAACACTGAAGCTTTCTTT.

The chain uses TRBV28 and TRBJ2-3, with 15 bases aligning to TRBD2. The J segment lost 5 bases and the V segment lost 4 bases, leaving 10 bases of the junction unmatched. The CDR3 has 18 residues. Germline assignment: CDR1 MDHEN and CDR2 SYDVKM. Here the CDR3 reads CASSSGLAGGPREDTQYF. The CDR3 DNA reads TGTGCCAGCAGTTCTGGACTAGCGGGAGGGCCACGAGAAGATACGCAGTATTTT.

V and J are TRBV15 and TRBJ2-3, with 9 bases aligning to TRBD2. Germline V gene lookup returns CDR1 LNHNV and CDR2 YYDKDF (reference sequence). The CDR3 has 17 amino acids. J lost 6 bases, V lost 3 bases, and 13 bases had no gene match. In DNA form, the CDR3 reads TGTGCCACCAGCAGTGATGCAGGAGGGACTAGCAGTGATACGCAGTATTTT. This gives the protein CATSSDAGGTSSDTQYF.

The J gene is TRBJ2-7, the V gene TRBV2; D gene ambiguous. Deletions cut 5 bases from V and 4 bases from J, with 9 bases between. Germline-derived CDR1 and CDR2 are SNHLY and FYNNEI. The length of the CDR3 is 12 residues. The CDR3 bases are TGTGCCAGCAGTCCGGGTCTGTACGAGCAGTACTTC. It codes for CASSPGLYEQYF.